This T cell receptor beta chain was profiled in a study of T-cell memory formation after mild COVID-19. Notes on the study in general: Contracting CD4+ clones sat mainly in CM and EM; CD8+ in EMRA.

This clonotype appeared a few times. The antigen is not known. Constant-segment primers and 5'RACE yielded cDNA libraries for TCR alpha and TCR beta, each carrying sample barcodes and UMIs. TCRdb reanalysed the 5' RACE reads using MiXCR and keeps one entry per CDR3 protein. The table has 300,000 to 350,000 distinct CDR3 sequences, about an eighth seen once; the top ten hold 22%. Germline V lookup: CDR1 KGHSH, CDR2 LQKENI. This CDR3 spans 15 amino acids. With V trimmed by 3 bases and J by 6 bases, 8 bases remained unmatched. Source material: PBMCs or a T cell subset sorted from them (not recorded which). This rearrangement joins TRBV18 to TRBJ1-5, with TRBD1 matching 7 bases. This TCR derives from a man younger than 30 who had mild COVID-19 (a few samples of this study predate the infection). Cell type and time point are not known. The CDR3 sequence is CASSPDRDSSQPQHF. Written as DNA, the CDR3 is TGTGCCAGCTCACCCGACAGGGACAGTAGTCAGCCCCAGCATTTT.